These 11 T cell receptor beta chains share one sample of origin, sequenced in a study of CD4+ T cells in melanoma. The data were produced by immunoSEQ multiplex PCR, yet TCRdb's version contains in-frame clones alone and is incomplete. The sample lists some 10,000 clones; about 70% were seen once. Sample: cells from a culture (not recorded whether cultured in vitro). The receptors originated from a human donor with melanoma.

This chain links TRBV6-5 with TRBJ1-4; D call uncertain. V dropped 0 bases and J dropped 8 bases, with 4 bases sitting between them. The CDR3 is 12 amino acids. In germline, CDR1 is MNHEY, CDR2 SVGAGI. In DNA form, the CDR3 reads TGTGCCAGCAGTTACTCCGGGGAAAAACTGTTTTTT. This translates into CASSYSGEKLFF.

The chain is built from TRBV20-1 and TRBJ2-3; D is unclear. Germline V gene lookup returns CDR1 DFQATT and CDR2 SNEGSKA (reference sequence). The CDR3 has 11 residues. Trimming cost V 0 bases and J 6 bases, with 4 bases left between them. Here the CDR3 reads CSARDRDTQYF. The CDR3 nucleotides are TGCAGTGCTAGAGATCGGGATACGCAGTATTTT.

The CDR3 nucleotides read TGTGCCAGCAGTTACTCGTACACGGTGACAGATACGCAGTATTTT. As protein: CASSYSYTVTDTQYF. This sequence joins TRBV6-5 and TRBJ2-3, with D unresolved. The germline V and J ends were trimmed by 0 bases and 3 bases, with 10 bases remaining between them. The CDR3 loop spans 15 amino acids. Germline loops: CDR1 MNHEY, CDR2 SVGAGI.

This clone was picked up one time. The chain uses TRBV11-3 and TRBJ2-2; no firm D call. Trimming cost V 1 base and J 6 bases, with 3 bases left between them. The length of the CDR3 is 12 residues. Germline-derived CDR1 and CDR2 are SGHNT and YENEEA. CDR3 bases: TGTGCCAGCAGCTTAGCGGCCGGGGAGCTGTTTTTT. As protein: CASSLAAGELFF.

This clone was seen more than once but under ten times. CDR3 sequence (DNA): TGTGCCAGCTCCGCAGGGCAGAGAGATCAAGCTTTCTTT. Protein product: CASSAGQRDQAFF. The chain employs TRBV18 and TRBJ1-1; D possibly corresponds to TRBD1 (5 bases). The germline V and J ends were trimmed by 6 bases and 9 bases, with 17 bases remaining between them. This CDR3 has 13 residues. Germline V gene data show CDR1 as KGHSH and CDR2 as LQKENI.

The V and J genes are TRBV19 and TRBJ1-6; D unclear. The CDR3 covers 14 residues. Trimming cost V 3 bases and J 9 bases, with 12 bases left between them. In germline, CDR1 is LNHDA, CDR2 SQIVND (reference sequence). The CDR3 nucleotides read TGTGCCAGTAGTATCTTCCAGGTATCTTCACCCCTCCACTTT. Translated, it gives CASSIFQVSSPLHF.

J is TRBJ1-2 and V is TRBV6-1; TRBD1 matches 7 bases. Germline assignment: CDR1 MNHNS and CDR2 SASEGT. Germline trimming cut 6 bases from V and 7 bases from J; bases unmatched to any gene: 2. This CDR3 has 11 residues. The CDR3 loop reads CASRRQGGYTF. CDR3 nucleotide sequence: TGTGCCAGCAGACGACAGGGTGGCTACACCTTC.

This chain connects TRBV5-1 to TRBJ1-2, with D possibly matching TRBD1 (5 bases). The ends were cut back, 3 bases at V and 8 bases at J, with 14 bases in the middle. CDR3 length equals 13 residues. Germline lookup yields CDR1 SGHRS and CDR2 YFSETQ. CDR3 sequence: CASSSRAGRGYTF. CDR3 nucleotide sequence: TGCGCCAGCAGCTCCAGGGCAGGGAGAGGCTACACCTTC.

J is TRBJ1-2 and V is TRBV7-6; no firm D call. The CDR3 is made up of 14 amino acids. V lost 3 bases to trimming and J lost 3 bases, with 11 bases between them. Germline CDR1 SGHVS, CDR2 FNYEAQ. The CDR3 is CASSLRAGDYGYTF. In DNA, the CDR3 is TGTGCCAGCAGCTTGCGGGCCGGAGACTATGGCTACACCTTC. Full variable domain (missing parts from reference TRBV7-6 and TRBJ1-2): GAGVSQSPRYKVTKRGQDVALRCDPISGHVSLYWYRQALGQGPEFLTYFNYEAQQDKSGLPNDRFSAERPEGSISTLTIQRTEQRDSAMYRCASSLRAGDYGYTFGSGTRLTVV.

This chain links TRBV5-4 with TRBJ2-7, with a possible D match to TRBD1 (5 bases). CDR1 SGHNT and CDR2 YYREEE come from the germline V gene (reference sequence). This CDR3 contains 16 residues. V was clipped by 4 bases and J by 2 bases, with 19 bases between them. The CDR3 spells CASSRLGLQATYEQYF. CDR3 sequence (DNA): TGTGCCAGCAGCCGTTTGGGCCTACAGGCCACCTACGAGCAGTACTTC.

This chain's CDR3 is CASSLVTGGTFYGYTF. DNA for the CDR3: TGTGCCAGCAGCTTAGTTACCGGGGGAACTTTCTATGGCTACACCTTC. The J gene is TRBJ1-2, the V gene TRBV7-9; D is perhaps TRBD1 (5 bases). This CDR3 has 16 amino acids. The V and J ends lost 1 base and 4 bases respectively, with 16 bases between them. From germline, CDR1 is SEHNR and CDR2 FQNEAQ (reference sequence).